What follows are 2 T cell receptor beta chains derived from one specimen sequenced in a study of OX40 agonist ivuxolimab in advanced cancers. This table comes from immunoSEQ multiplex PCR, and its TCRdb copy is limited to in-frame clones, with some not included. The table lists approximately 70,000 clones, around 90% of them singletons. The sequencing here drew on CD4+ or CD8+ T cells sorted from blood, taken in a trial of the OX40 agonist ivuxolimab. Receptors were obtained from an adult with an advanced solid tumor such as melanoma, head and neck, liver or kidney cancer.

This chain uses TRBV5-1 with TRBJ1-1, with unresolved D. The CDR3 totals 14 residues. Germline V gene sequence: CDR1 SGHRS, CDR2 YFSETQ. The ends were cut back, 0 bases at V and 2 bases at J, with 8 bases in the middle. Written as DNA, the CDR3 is TGCGCCAGCAGCTTGGAGGGTGGCAACACTGAAGCTTTCTTT. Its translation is CASSLEGGNTEAFF. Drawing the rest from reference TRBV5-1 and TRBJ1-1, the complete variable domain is KAGVTQTPRYLIKTRGQQVTLSCSPISGHRSVSWYQQTPGQGLQFLFEYFSETQRNKGNFPGRFSGRQFSNSRSEMNVSTLELGDSALYLCASSLEGGNTEAFFGQGTRLTVV.

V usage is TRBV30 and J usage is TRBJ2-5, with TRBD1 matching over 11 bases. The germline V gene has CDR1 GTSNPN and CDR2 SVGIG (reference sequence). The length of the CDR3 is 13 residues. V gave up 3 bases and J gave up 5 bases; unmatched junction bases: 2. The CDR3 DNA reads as TGTGCCTGGAGGGACAGGGGGCAGGAGACCCAGTACTTC. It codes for CAWRDRGQETQYF. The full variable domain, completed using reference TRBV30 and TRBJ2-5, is SQTIHQWPATLVQPVGSPLSLECTVEGTSNPNLYWYRQAAGRGLQLLFYSVGIGQISSEVPQNLSASRPQDRQFILSSKKLLLSDSGFYLCAWRDRGQETQYFGPGTRLLVL.